The 21 T cell receptor beta chains listed next were all sequenced from one sample in a study of blood T cell repertoires in COVID-19. Libraries were prepared by immunoSEQ multiplex PCR; TCRdb keeps only in-frame clonotypes and omits some of them. The sample yields over 250,000 clones, roughly 85% seen once. Sample: peripheral blood. All receptors come from a woman between 70 and 85 years old with acute or convalescent COVID-19.

The rearrangement uses TRBV30 and TRBJ1-4; tentative D call: TRBD1 (5 bases). CDR3 length equals 12 residues. Per germline, CDR1 GTSNPN and CDR2 SVGIG (reference sequence). Between the trimmed V and J ends, which lost 4 bases and 8 bases, there was a span of 11 bases. The CDR3 protein is CAWNRQLEKLFF. DNA of the CDR3: TGTGCCTGGAACCGACAGTTAGAAAAACTGTTTTTT.

The CDR3 sequence: CASSMRGHLYGYTF. In DNA, the CDR3 is TGTGCCAGTAGTATGCGCGGGCATCTCTATGGCTACACCTTC. This chain joins TRBV19 and TRBJ1-2; no definite D call. Germline-derived CDR1 and CDR2 are LNHDA and SQIVND (reference sequence). The CDR3 consists of 14 residues. With 3 bases removed from V and 4 bases from J, the gap between germline ends came to 12 bases.

This clone was recorded once. V usage is TRBV2 and J usage is TRBJ2-1; unclear D gene. V was trimmed by 8 bases and J by 9 bases, leaving 17 bases between them. The CDR3 is 13 amino acids. Per the germline V gene, CDR1 is SNHLY and CDR2 is FYNNEI. This CDR3 reads CASVQVRNGEQFF. CDR3 bases: TGTGCCAGCGTCCAGGTCCGGAACGGTGAGCAGTTCTTC.

The rearrangement uses TRBV2 and TRBJ2-7; D uncertain. V lost 8 bases and J lost 4, with 15 bases in between. This CDR3 spans 13 amino acids. CDR1 is SNHLY and CDR2 is FYNNEI in the germline V gene. The CDR3 nucleotides read TGTGCCAGCCGCAGATCCTTCCTTTACGAGCAGTACTTC. Translation: CASRRSFLYEQYF. The entire variable domain, with the rest obtained from reference TRBV2 and TRBJ2-7, is as follows: EPEVTQTPSHQVTQMGQEVILRCVPISNHLYFYWYRQILGQKVEFLVSFYNNEISEKSEIFDDQFSVERPDGSNFTLKIRSTKLEDSAMYFCASRRSFLYEQYFGPGTRLTVT.

The CDR3 loop reads CASSESGTEAFF. The CDR3 DNA reads TGTGCCAGCAGTGAGTCGGGAACTGAAGCTTTCTTT. The J gene is TRBJ1-1, the V gene TRBV6-1; no definite D call. The CDR3 totals 12 residues. V was clipped by 3 bases and J by 5 bases, with 7 bases between them. CDR1 and CDR2 (germline): MNHNS, SASEGT.

The chain couples TRBV7-2 to TRBJ2-5; TRBD1 aligns across 9 bases. After removal of 6 bases from V and 5 bases from J, the junction contained 7 bases not matched to a gene. The CDR3 loop spans 14 amino acids. Germline assignment: CDR1 SGHTA and CDR2 FQGNSA. The CDR3 spells CASRGTGSGETQYF. Written as DNA, the CDR3 is TGTGCCAGCAGAGGGACAGGGAGCGGGGAGACCCAGTACTTC.

The chain uses TRBV5-4 and TRBJ2-5; D call uncertain. Germline-derived CDR1 and CDR2 are SGHNT and YYREEE (reference sequence). The V gene lost 4 bases and the J gene lost 5 bases, with 15 bases spanning the gap. The length of the CDR3 is 14 residues. Here the CDR3 DNA reads TGTGCCAGCAGCATGACGGCTAGGATCGAGACCCAGTACTTC. This codes for CASSMTARIETQYF.

The V call is TRBV18, the J call TRBJ1-2; maybe TRBD1 (6 bases). The V gene's germline CDR1 is KGHSH and CDR2 LQKENI. This CDR3 spans 19 amino acids. Trimming left V 1 base short and J 0 bases short, with 21 bases between. The CDR3 DNA sequence: TGTGCCAGCTCACCACAAGGTAGTGGGCAGGGGAGACCTAACTATGGCTACACCTTC. Its protein is CASSPQGSGQGRPNYGYTF.

The chain recombines TRBV10-1 with TRBJ1-6; TRBD1 might be the D (6 bases). CDR3 length: 15 amino acids. Trimming removed 0 bases at V and 6 bases at J, with 9 bases between. Looked up from germline, CDR1 is WNHNN and CDR2 is SYGVQD (reference sequence). CDR3 bases: TGCGCCAGCAGTGAGTCGATCAGGGGTAATTCACCCCTCCACTTT. Its translation: CASSESIRGNSPLHF.

This chain uses TRBV19 with TRBJ1-1; 9 positions match TRBD1. Germline V CDR1 and CDR2: LNHDA, SQIVND (reference sequence). The V and J ends lost 5 bases and 4 bases, in that order; junction bases with no gene match: 8. The CDR3 contains 15 residues. The CDR3 region has the DNA TGTGCCAGTAGTTCCCCAGGGGACAGGGCCACTGAAGCTTTCTTT. As protein: CASSSPGDRATEAFF.

The J gene is TRBJ2-5, the V gene TRBV28, with D tentatively TRBD1 (5 bases). The CDR3 covers 13 residues. Germline CDR1 and CDR2: MDHEN and SYDVKM. The ends were cut back, 7 bases at V and 3 bases at J, with 12 bases in the middle. CDR3 sequence: CASTDLREETQYF. The CDR3 region has the DNA TGTGCCAGCACGGACCTCAGGGAAGAGACCCAGTACTTC.

This rearrangement joins TRBV5-1 to TRBJ2-7; 7 bases are a match to TRBD1. V lost 1 base and J lost 1; bases outside the gene matches: 5. This CDR3 has 15 amino acids. Germline-derived CDR1 and CDR2 are SGHRS and YFSETQ. CDR3 nucleotide sequence: TGCGCCAGCAGCTTGAGGCCAGGGGGATCCTACGAGCAGTACTTC. Encoded protein: CASSLRPGGSYEQYF.

The rearrangement joins TRBV30 to TRBJ1-4; TRBD1 matches at 8 bases. Unmatched junction bases numbered 8, after V lost 4 bases and J lost 7 bases. This CDR3 region has 14 residues. Germline V gene data show CDR1 as GTSNPN and CDR2 as SVGIG (reference sequence). Here the CDR3 DNA reads TGTGCCTGGAACTCGGACAGGGTTGGTGAAAAACTGTTTTTT. Protein sequence: CAWNSDRVGEKLFF.

V and J are TRBV5-1 and TRBJ2-4, with D tentatively TRBD2 (5 bases). There are 15 residues in the CDR3. V dropped 3 bases and J dropped 1 base, with 11 bases sitting between them. Germline CDR1 is SGHRS and CDR2 is YFSETQ. This CDR3 reads CASSSLAGAKNIQYF. The DNA for the CDR3 is TGCGCCAGCAGCTCCCTAGCTGGGGCCAAAAACATTCAGTACTTC.

The J gene is TRBJ2-1, the V gene TRBV2; D perhaps matches TRBD1 (5 bases). With 4 bases removed from V and 0 bases from J, the gap between germline ends came to 10 bases. The CDR3 covers 15 residues. The germline gives CDR1 SNHLY, CDR2 FYNNEI. The CDR3 loop is CASSVQDISYNEQFF. CDR3 DNA sequence: TGTGCCAGCAGTGTCCAGGACATCTCCTACAATGAGCAGTTCTTC.

The rearrangement joins TRBV25-1 to TRBJ1-1; D ambiguous. Trimming pared 2 bases from V and 4 bases from J, leaving 11 bases between. From germline, CDR1 is MGHDK and CDR2 SYGVNS. This CDR3 is 14 amino acids long. This CDR3 is CASSEPGRGTEAFF. The CDR3 DNA sequence: TGTGCCAGCAGTGAACCAGGACGGGGCACTGAAGCTTTCTTT.

The chain employs TRBV5-1 and TRBJ1-2, with TRBD1 as a possible D gene (5 bases). V was clipped by 0 bases and J by 7 bases, with 10 bases between them. The CDR3 totals 13 residues. Germline V gene sequence: CDR1 SGHRS, CDR2 YFSETQ. The CDR3 nucleotides read TGCGCCAGCAGCTTGGGGGATCAGGGTGGCTACACCTTC. It yields the protein CASSLGDQGGYTF.

J is TRBJ1-1 and V is TRBV5-1, with no clear D. CDR3 length: 17 amino acids. V was shortened by 3 bases and J by 1 base, with 19 bases between the two germline ends. Germline CDR1 and CDR2: SGHRS and YFSETQ. CDR3 nucleotide sequence: TGCGCCAGCAGCTCCCTCGGCGGGCGCGAACGGAACACTGAAGCTTTCTTT. As protein: CASSSLGGRERNTEAFF.

The chain is built from TRBV20-1 and TRBJ2-2, with no clear D. Trimming took off 4 bases at V and 7 bases at J, with 7 bases between the two ends. The CDR3 has 11 amino acids. The germline CDR1 and CDR2 sequences are DFQATT and SNEGSKA (reference sequence). In DNA, the CDR3 is TGCAGTGCTAAAGACGTCGGGGAGCTGTTTTTT. Protein: CSAKDVGELFF.

The rearrangement links TRBV6-1 to TRBJ1-4; D unclear. This CDR3 spans 15 amino acids. The ends were cut back, 2 bases at V and 8 bases at J, with 15 bases in the middle. The germline CDR1 and CDR2 sequences are MNHNS and SASEGT. CDR3 protein: CASSETMRAYEKLFF. In DNA form, the CDR3 reads TGTGCCAGCAGTGAAACCATGAGGGCGTACGAAAAACTGTTTTTT.

In nucleotides, the CDR3 is TGTGCCAGTAGTATGACGGGACAGGGGGTAGCTTTCTTT. It specifies CASSMTGQGVAFF. This chain connects TRBV19 to TRBJ1-1, with 11 positions matching TRBD1. J was trimmed by 10 bases and V by 3 bases; bases with no gene match: 4. This CDR3 region has 13 residues. Germline V gene lookup returns CDR1 LNHDA and CDR2 SQIVND (reference sequence).